These 25 T cell receptor beta chains were sequenced from one sample in a study of blood T cell repertoires in COVID-19. Libraries were prepared by immunoSEQ multiplex PCR; TCRdb keeps only in-frame clonotypes and omits some of them. Among about 150,000 clones, approximately 80% were seen once, and the ten largest hold less than 30%. The source material was peripheral blood. These receptors all stem from a woman in her fifties or sixties with acute or convalescent COVID-19.

The chain carries TRBV30 and TRBJ1-2; TRBD1 matches 7 bases. Trimming removed 7 bases from V and 8 bases from J; junction bases left unmatched: 13. CDR3 length equals 13 residues. The germline V gene has CDR1 GTSNPN and CDR2 SVGIG (reference sequence). The CDR3 bases are TGTGCCTCTCGAGAAACAGGGGTGAGAGGCTACACCTTC. Protein: CASRETGVRGYTF. Filled out from reference TRBV30 and TRBJ1-2, the complete variable domain reads SQTIHQWPATLVQPVGSPLSLECTVEGTSNPNLYWYRQAAGRGLQLLFYSVGIGQISSEVPQNLSASRPQDRQFILSSKKLLLSDSGFYLCASRETGVRGYTFGSGTRLTVV.

The J gene is TRBJ2-7, the V gene TRBV27; tentative D call: TRBD1 (6 bases). Germline assignment: CDR1 MNHEY and CDR2 SMNVEV (reference sequence). The germline V and J ends were trimmed by 7 bases and 5 bases, with 18 bases remaining between them. The CDR3 spans 14 residues. In DNA, the CDR3 is TGTGCCAGCACCTCACTACAGGGTTCCCACGAGCAGTACTTC. Amino acids: CASTSLQGSHEQYF.

This rearrangement joins TRBV3-1 (or the pseudogene TRBV3-2) to TRBJ1-1, with a tentative D call TRBD1 (6 bases). Trimming shortened V by 9 bases and J by 3 bases, and 17 bases separated the two germline ends. The CDR3 consists of 14 residues. Germline V CDR1 and CDR2: LGHDT, YNNKEL (reference sequence). The CDR3 is CASRRQGGDTEAFF. Here the CDR3 DNA reads TGTGCCAGTCGCCGCCAAGGGGGGGACACTGAAGCTTTCTTT.

J is TRBJ2-5 and V is TRBV7-9; D is unclear. The length of the CDR3 is 14 residues. Germline V gene data show CDR1 as SEHNR and CDR2 as FQNEAQ (reference sequence). Deletions cut 2 bases from V and 0 bases from J, with 7 bases between. CDR3 nucleotide sequence: TGTGCCAGCAGCTTAAATGGCAACCAAGAGACCCAGTACTTC. This codes for CASSLNGNQETQYF.

V is TRBV7-9 and J is TRBJ1-2, with 9 bases matching TRBD1. The CDR3 loop spans 14 amino acids. Germline V gene data show CDR1 as SEHNR and CDR2 as FQNEAQ (reference sequence). Trimming removed 5 bases from V and 7 bases from J; junction bases left unmatched: 8. CDR3 in amino acids: CASSTQGAGTGYTF. Written as DNA, the CDR3 is TGTGCCAGCAGCACACAGGGGGCAGGGACTGGCTACACCTTC. Together with reference TRBV7-9 and TRBJ1-2, the CDR3 gives the full variable domain: DTGVSQNPRHKITKRGQNVTFRCDPISEHNRLYWYRQTLGQGPEFLTYFQNEAQLEKSRLLSDRFSAERPKGSFSTLEIQRTEQGDSAMYLCASSTQGAGTGYTFGSGTRLTVV.

V usage is TRBV19 and J usage is TRBJ1-2, with D perhaps matching TRBD1 (5 bases). Trimming shortened V by 3 bases and J by 3 bases, and 11 bases separated the two germline ends. Germline CDR1 and CDR2: LNHDA and SQIVND (reference sequence). CDR3 length: 14 amino acids. The CDR3 protein is CASSIPQGDYGYTF. The CDR3, as DNA: TGTGCCAGTAGTATCCCGCAAGGGGACTATGGCTACACCTTC.

This sequence joins TRBV19 and TRBJ1-5; maybe TRBD1 (5 bases). The germline CDR1 and CDR2 sequences are LNHDA and SQIVND (reference sequence). Trimming removed 7 bases from V and 5 bases from J, with 12 bases in between. This CDR3 spans 13 amino acids. CDR3 sequence: CASNPLRDQPQHF. CDR3 bases: TGTGCCAGTAACCCCCTCAGGGATCAGCCCCAGCATTTT.

This clone came up a few times. The chain recombines TRBV28 with TRBJ2-3; 7 nucleotides line up with TRBD1. Germline V gene sequence: CDR1 MDHEN, CDR2 SYDVKM. The CDR3 contains 15 residues. V lost 2 bases to trimming and J lost 4 bases; unmatched junction nucleotides: 6. CDR3 DNA: TGTGCCAGCAGTTTACCAGGGGGTAGGGCAGATACGCAGTATTTT. Protein sequence: CASSLPGGRADTQYF.

V gene TRBV7-9 combines with J gene TRBJ2-5; TRBD2 aligns across 7 bases. The CDR3 sequence is 15 residues long. The germline CDR1 and CDR2 sequences are SEHNR and FQNEAQ (reference sequence). V trimming: 6 bases; J trimming: 3 bases; junction bases outside the gene matches: 10. CDR3 DNA: TGTGCCAGCAGTATGAGGCTAGCGGCAAAAGAGACCCAGTACTTC. It is translated as CASSMRLAAKETQYF.

To note about this clone: The sample has other DNA sequences that encode this CDR3 too. J is TRBJ1-4 and V is TRBV25-1; D uncertain. V lost 3 bases and J lost 0, with 8 bases in between. Per the germline V gene, CDR1 is MGHDK and CDR2 is SYGVNS. There are 15 residues in the CDR3. Written as DNA, the CDR3 is TGTGCCAGCAGTGATCCCGGGGCAACTAATGAAAAACTGTTTTTT. It translates to CASSDPGATNEKLFF.

The chain couples TRBV3-1 (or the pseudogene TRBV3-2) to TRBJ1-1; TRBD1 matches 7 bases. J was trimmed by 6 bases and V by 0 bases; bases with no gene match: 7. The CDR3 has 15 amino acids. Germline V gives CDR1 LGHDT, CDR2 YNNKEL (reference sequence). CDR3 region: CASSQDPRGVSEAFF. DNA of the CDR3: TGTGCCAGCAGCCAAGATCCCAGGGGGGTCTCTGAAGCTTTCTTT.

At least ten counts were recorded for this clone. The chain uses TRBV27 and TRBJ2-5; 13 nucleotides match TRBD2. The CDR3 consists of 15 residues. Trimming cost V 6 bases and J 9 bases; bases outside gene matches: 10. Germline V lookup: CDR1 MNHEY, CDR2 SMNVEV (reference sequence). The CDR3: CASSPGTSGAGAQYF. As DNA, the CDR3 is TGTGCCAGCAGCCCCGGGACTAGCGGGGCGGGGGCCCAGTACTTC.

The chain recombines TRBV29-1 with TRBJ2-3; weak D call: TRBD2 (5 bases). V lost 0 bases, J lost 0 bases, and 7 bases lay in between. Germline CDR1 reads SQVTM; CDR2 reads ANQGSEA. This CDR3 has 14 residues. The CDR3 sequence is CSVEDPGSTDTQYF. The CDR3 coding sequence is TGCAGCGTTGAAGATCCGGGGAGCACAGATACGCAGTATTTT.

The chain employs TRBV19 and TRBJ1-1, with 7 bases fitting TRBD1. The CDR3 length is 15 residues. Germline trimming cut 4 bases from V and 1 base from J; bases unmatched to any gene: 6. CDR1 is LNHDA, CDR2 SQIVND, per germline (reference sequence). The CDR3 loop is CASSTGQAQNTEAFF. CDR3 coding DNA: TGTGCCAGTAGTACCGGACAGGCGCAGAACACTGAAGCTTTCTTT.

The J gene is TRBJ1-2, the V gene TRBV14; D gene ambiguous. V was cut by 4 bases and J by 4 bases, with 10 bases left in between. The CDR3 is made up of 13 amino acids. The germline gives CDR1 SGHDN, CDR2 FVKESK. In DNA form, the CDR3 reads TGTGCCAGCAGCCGCGGGTCACCCTATGGCTACACCTTC. Its protein product is CASSRGSPYGYTF.

The rearrangement links TRBV19 to TRBJ1-5; 9 bases agree with TRBD1. Germline CDR1 LNHDA, CDR2 SQIVND (reference sequence). The length of the CDR3 is 15 residues. Trimming removed 4 bases from V and 1 base from J; junction bases left unmatched: 2. The CDR3 here is CASSRDRASNQPQHF. The CDR3 DNA is TGTGCCAGTAGTAGGGACAGGGCCAGCAATCAGCCCCAGCATTTT. Complete variable domain (other parts from reference TRBV19 and TRBJ1-5): DGGITQSPKYLFRKEGQNVTLSCEQNLNHDAMYWYRQDPGQGLRLIYYSQIVNDFQKGDIAEGYSVSREKKESFPLTVTSAQKNPTAFYLCASSRDRASNQPQHFGDGTRLSIL.

V gene TRBV3-1 (or the pseudogene TRBV3-2) combines with J gene TRBJ1-2; perhaps TRBD1 as D (6 bases). The CDR3 is 13 amino acids. Trimming pared 0 bases from V and 8 bases from J, leaving 10 bases between. In germline, CDR1 is LGHDT, CDR2 YNNKEL (reference sequence). CDR3 DNA: TGTGCCAGCAGCCAAGAGGGGGCGAGGGGCTACACCTTC. It encodes CASSQEGARGYTF.

J is TRBJ2-5 and V is TRBV5-6, with 9 bases identical to TRBD2. Germline lookup yields CDR1 SGHDT and CDR2 YYEEEE. V gave up 5 bases and J gave up 3 bases; unmatched junction bases: 8. The CDR3 is 15 amino acids. In DNA form, the CDR3 reads TGTGCCAGCAGGCTCATAGCGGGGGTGGAAGAGACCCAGTACTTC. This encodes CASRLIAGVEETQYF.

This chain connects TRBV3-1 (or the pseudogene TRBV3-2) to TRBJ2-7, with TRBD2 identical over 11 bases. Germline lookup yields CDR1 LGHDT and CDR2 YNNKEL (reference sequence). V lost 4 bases, J lost 7 bases, and 6 bases stayed unmatched. This CDR3 is built from 14 residues. Here the CDR3 reads CASSPRTSGGEQYF. Written as DNA, the CDR3 is TGTGCCAGCAGCCCCCGAACTAGCGGGGGAGAGCAGTACTTC.

The chain uses TRBV11-2 and TRBJ1-3; no reliable D call. Germline V CDR1 and CDR2: SGHAT, FQNNGV. Between the trimmed V and J ends, which lost 6 bases and 4 bases, there was a span of 13 bases. The length of the CDR3 is 14 residues. The CDR3: CASRPPGAGNTIYF. In nucleotides, the CDR3 is TGTGCCAGCAGACCTCCAGGTGCAGGAAACACCATATATTTT.

This chain joins TRBV19 and TRBJ2-7, with 9 bases aligning to TRBD1. The germline V gene has CDR1 LNHDA and CDR2 SQIVND (reference sequence). This CDR3 contains 13 residues. The V gene end was trimmed by 4 bases and the J gene end by 4 bases; junction bases not matched to a gene: 2. The CDR3 sequence: CASSRGQGYEQYF. CDR3 nucleotides: TGTGCCAGTAGTAGGGGACAGGGTTACGAGCAGTACTTC.

The chain recombines TRBV7-9 with TRBJ2-2; 10 positions match TRBD2. The V gene's germline CDR1 is SEHNR and CDR2 FQNEAQ (reference sequence). J lost 1 base, V lost 5 bases, and 1 base had no gene match. This CDR3 region has 15 residues. The CDR3 sequence: CASSPSGGNTGELFF. CDR3 nucleotides: TGTGCCAGCAGCCCTAGCGGGGGGAACACCGGGGAGCTGTTTTTT. Full variable domain (rest looked up from reference TRBV7-9 and TRBJ2-2): DTGVSQNPRHKITKRGQNVTFRCDPISEHNRLYWYRQTLGQGPEFLTYFQNEAQLEKSRLLSDRFSAERPKGSFSTLEIQRTEQGDSAMYLCASSPSGGNTGELFFGEGSRLTVL.

The chain recombines TRBV30 with TRBJ2-7, with a weak D call TRBD2 (7 bases). The length of the CDR3 is 13 residues. The V end lost 2 bases, the J end lost 5 bases, and 13 bases lay between the germline ends. Germline loops: CDR1 GTSNPN, CDR2 SVGIG (reference sequence). The CDR3 region has the DNA TGTGCCTGGAGTAGGGGGGGCCGCAACGAGCAGTACGTC. Protein sequence: CAWSRGGRNEQYV.

The chain carries TRBV19 and TRBJ1-5; TRBD1 is a possible D gene (5 bases). CDR1 and CDR2 (germline): LNHDA, SQIVND (reference sequence). V lost 6 bases and J lost 7, with 13 bases in between. This CDR3 contains 13 residues. CDR3 protein: CASRATDSQPQHF. In DNA, the CDR3 is TGTGCCAGTAGGGCGACAGATTCGCAGCCCCAGCATTTT. Complete variable domain (other parts from reference TRBV19 and TRBJ1-5): DGGITQSPKYLFRKEGQNVTLSCEQNLNHDAMYWYRQDPGQGLRLIYYSQIVNDFQKGDIAEGYSVSREKKESFPLTVTSAQKNPTAFYLCASRATDSQPQHFGDGTRLSIL.

The V and J genes are TRBV21-1 and TRBJ1-2; no DNA check was done on the table's D call, TRBD1. TRBV21-1 is a documented pseudogene. CDR3 length equals 18 residues. CDR3 nucleotide sequence: TGTGCCAGCAGCTTAAAAAGGACGGTAGGACAGGAAAACTATGGCTACACCTTC. Translation: CASSLKRTVGQENYGYTF.